These 9 T cell receptor beta chains were all obtained from the same sample, sequenced in a study of graft-versus-host responses after intestinal transplantation. Sequencing was performed with immunoSEQ multiplex PCR; in TCRdb, only in-frame clones are kept and a portion is missing. The data show over 100,000 clones, with 80% to 95% seen just once and 0.095% to 0.15% held by the top ten. What these receptors recognize is not known. The material was unstimulated CD4+ T cells sorted from spleen or lymph node cells, obtained before intestinal transplant. These receptors were obtained from a human donor who received an intestinal transplant.

The chain couples TRBV27 to TRBJ2-3, with 9 bases that match TRBD2. This CDR3 contains 22 residues. Germline CDR1 and CDR2: MNHEY and SMNVEV (reference sequence). V gave up 1 base and J gave up 5 bases; unmatched junction bases: 25. This chain's CDR3 is CASSLLSLPWLAGKPKEDTQYF. The CDR3 nucleotides read TGTGCCAGCAGTTTATTGTCCCTTCCCTGGCTAGCGGGGAAACCCAAGGAAGATACGCAGTATTTT.

The rearrangement uses TRBV6-1 and TRBJ2-7, with D possibly being TRBD2 (6 bases). Deletions cut 1 base from V and 6 bases from J, with 13 bases between. Germline loops: CDR1 MNHNS, CDR2 SASEGT. The CDR3 consists of 14 residues. CDR3: CASSEVTGVGEQYF. The CDR3 region has the DNA TGTGCCAGCAGTGAAGTTACGGGAGTCGGCGAGCAGTACTTC.

This sequence joins TRBV4-2 and TRBJ2-1, with 7 bases identical to TRBD2. Germline trimming cut 1 base from V and 2 bases from J; bases unmatched to any gene: 5. Germline V gene sequence: CDR1 LGHNA, CDR2 YNFKEQ. The CDR3 length is 16 residues. CDR3 sequence: CASSQVPSGPYNEQFF. The CDR3 DNA is TGTGCCAGCAGCCAAGTCCCTAGCGGACCCTACAATGAGCAGTTCTTC.

The CDR3 DNA is TGTGCCAGCAGTTACCCGGGATCCTACGAGCAGTACTTC. Translation: CASSYPGSYEQYF. J is TRBJ2-7 and V is TRBV6-5; perhaps TRBD2 as D (5 bases). Germline assignment: CDR1 MNHEY and CDR2 SVGAGI. V lost 2 bases, J lost 1 base, and 6 bases lay in between. The CDR3 contains 13 residues.

The CDR3 sequence is CASSLRGGTQYF. CDR3 DNA: TGTGCCAGCAGCTTGAGAGGGGGGACCCAGTACTTC. V gene TRBV11-3 combines with J gene TRBJ2-5, with a weak D call TRBD1 (6 bases). This CDR3 is 12 amino acids long. Germline CDR1 SGHNT, CDR2 YENEEA. Trimming left V 3 bases short and J 7 bases short, with 9 bases between. Based on the CDR3 plus reference TRBV11-3 and TRBJ2-5, the full variable domain is EAGVVQSPRYKIIEKKQPVAFWCNPISGHNTLYWYLQNLGQGPELLIRYENEEAVDDSQLPKDRFSAERLKGVDSTLKIQPAELGDSAVYLCASSLRGGTQYFGPGTRLLVL.

V and J are TRBV28 and TRBJ1-1; 7 bases match TRBD1. Trimming removed 5 bases from V and 0 bases from J; junction bases left unmatched: 12. The CDR3 runs 17 residues. The germline V gene has CDR1 MDHEN and CDR2 SYDVKM. As DNA, the CDR3 is TGTGCCAGCAGTCGCCCCGGGCGGGGGACAGTGAACACTGAAGCTTTCTTT. Its protein product is CASSRPGRGTVNTEAFF.

As to this clone: Its ends do not fully match the called genes, so a read error is possible. The chain uses TRBV6-5 and TRBJ2-3; 10 bases fit TRBD2. The CDR3 is made up of 15 amino acids. Germline V lookup: CDR1 MNHEY, CDR2 SVGAGI. The CDR3 nucleotides are TGTGCCAGCAGTTATGCTAGCGGGAGAACAGGTACGCAGTATTTT. Protein product: CASSYASGRTGTQYF.

This chain connects TRBV30 to TRBJ2-5, with 10 bases matching TRBD1. The CDR3 runs to 15 residues. V lost 2 bases, J lost 4 bases, and 7 bases stayed unmatched. Per the germline V gene, CDR1 is GTSNPN and CDR2 is SVGIG (reference sequence). Here the CDR3 DNA reads TGTGCCTGGAGTCTATCCCGGGACAGGGGAGAGACCCAGTACTTC. Protein: CAWSLSRDRGETQYF.

The chain couples TRBV19 to TRBJ2-5; D ambiguous. There are 13 residues in the CDR3. The germline gives CDR1 LNHDA, CDR2 SQIVND (reference sequence). Trimming removed 8 bases from V and 0 bases from J, with 10 bases in between. For the CDR3, the DNA is TGTGCCAGTCGCCGACAAAACCAAGAGACCCAGTACTTC. Translated, it gives CASRRQNQETQYF.